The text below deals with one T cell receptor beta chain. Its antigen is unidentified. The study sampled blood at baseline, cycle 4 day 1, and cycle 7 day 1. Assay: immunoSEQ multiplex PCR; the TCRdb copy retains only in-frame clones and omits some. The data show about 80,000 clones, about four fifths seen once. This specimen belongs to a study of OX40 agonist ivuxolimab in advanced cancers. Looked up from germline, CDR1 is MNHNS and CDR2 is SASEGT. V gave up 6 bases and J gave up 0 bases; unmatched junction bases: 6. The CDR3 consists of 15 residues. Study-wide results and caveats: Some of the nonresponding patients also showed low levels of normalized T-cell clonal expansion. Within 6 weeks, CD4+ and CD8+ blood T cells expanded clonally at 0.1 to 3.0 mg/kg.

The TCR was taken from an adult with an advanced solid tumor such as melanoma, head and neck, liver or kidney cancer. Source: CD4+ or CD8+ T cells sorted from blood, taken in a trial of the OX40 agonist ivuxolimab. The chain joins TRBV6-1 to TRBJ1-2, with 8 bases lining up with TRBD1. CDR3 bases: TGTGCCAGCAGGCAGGGACAGGCCACTAACTATGGCTACACCTTC. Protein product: CASRQGQATNYGYTF.